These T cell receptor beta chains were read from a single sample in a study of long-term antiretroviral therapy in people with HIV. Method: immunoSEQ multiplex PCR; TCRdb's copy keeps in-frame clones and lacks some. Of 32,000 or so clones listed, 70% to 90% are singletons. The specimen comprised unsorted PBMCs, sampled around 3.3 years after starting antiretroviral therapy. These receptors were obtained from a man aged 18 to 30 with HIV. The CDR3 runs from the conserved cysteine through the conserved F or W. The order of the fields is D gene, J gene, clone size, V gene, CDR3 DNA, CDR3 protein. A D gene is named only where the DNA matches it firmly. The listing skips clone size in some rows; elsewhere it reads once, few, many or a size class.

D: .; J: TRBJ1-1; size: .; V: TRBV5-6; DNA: TGTGCCAGCAGCTTGAGGGGGGAAGAGCACTGGACTGAAGCTTTCTTT; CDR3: CASSLRGEEHWTEAFF
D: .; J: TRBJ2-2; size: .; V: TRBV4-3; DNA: TGCGCCAGCAGCCAAGAGGAGGAACGGTTCGGGGAGCTGTTTTTT; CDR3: CASSQEEERFGELFF
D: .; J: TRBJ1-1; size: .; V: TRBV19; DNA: TGTGCCAGTAGTATAGGAGGGGCAGCTGAAGCTTTCTTT; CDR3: CASSIGGAAEAFF
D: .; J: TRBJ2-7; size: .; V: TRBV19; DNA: TGTGCCAGTAGTATAGTTGGAGGTTACTCCTACGAGCAGTACTTC; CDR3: CASSIVGGYSYEQYF
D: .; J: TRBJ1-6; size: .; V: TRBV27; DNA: TGTGCCAGCAGTTCCACCCTGAGCTCCTATAATTCACCCCTCCACTTT; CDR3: CASSSTLSSYNSPLHF
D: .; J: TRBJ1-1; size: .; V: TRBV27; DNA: TGTGCCAGCAGTTTTCGGCCCGGGAACACTGAAGCTTTCTTT; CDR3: CASSFRPGNTEAFF
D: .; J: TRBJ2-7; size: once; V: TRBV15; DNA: TGTGCCACCAGCAGAGGTAGTAACTACGAGCAGTACTTC; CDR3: CATSRGSNYEQYF
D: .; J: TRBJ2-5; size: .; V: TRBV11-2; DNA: TGTGCCAGCAGCCGACCCCGGGGGAGGTCGGAAGAGACCCAGTACTTC; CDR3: CASSRPRGRSEETQYF
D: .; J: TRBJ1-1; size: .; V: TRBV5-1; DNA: TGCGCCAGCAGCTCCAATGTCGTGAACACTGAAGCTTTCTTT; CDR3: CASSSNVVNTEAFF
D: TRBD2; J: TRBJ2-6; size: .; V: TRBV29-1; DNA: TGCAGCGTTGAGTCCCACAGCCGGGGGGAAGCTGGGGCCAACGTCCTGACTTTC; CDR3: CSVESHSRGEAGANVLTF
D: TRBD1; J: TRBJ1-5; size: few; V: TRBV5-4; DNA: TGTGCCAGCAGCTTGGGGGGACAGGGGGCGACTCAGCCCCAGCATTTT; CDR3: CASSLGGQGATQPQHF
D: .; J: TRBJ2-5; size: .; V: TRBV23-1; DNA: TGCGCCAGCATCTCGGGACATGCGGGAGCGTTTGAGACCCAGTACTTC; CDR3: CASISGHAGAFETQYF
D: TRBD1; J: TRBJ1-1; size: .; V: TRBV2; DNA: TGTGCCAGCAGTGAGGGGCGACAGGGGTGGAACACTGAAGCTTTCTTT; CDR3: CASSEGRQGWNTEAFF
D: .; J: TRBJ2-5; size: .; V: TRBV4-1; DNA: TGCGCCAGCAGCCAAGTACAGGGAAGGCAAGAGACCCAGTACTTC; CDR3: CASSQVQGRQETQYF
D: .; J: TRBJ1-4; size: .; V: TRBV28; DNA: TGTGCCAGCAGTTCTGACAGACCAACTAATGAAAAACTGTTTTTT; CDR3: CASSSDRPTNEKLFF
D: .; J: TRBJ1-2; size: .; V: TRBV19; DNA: TGTGCCAGTAGCCCGGATAGCTCGGGGGCCAACACCTTC; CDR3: CASSPDSSGANTF
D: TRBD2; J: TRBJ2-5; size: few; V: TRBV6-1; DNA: TGTGCCAGCAGTGGACTAGCGGGGAGCCAAGAGACCCAGTACTTC; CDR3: CASSGLAGSQETQYF
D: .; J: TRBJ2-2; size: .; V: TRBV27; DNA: TGTGCCAGCAGTTTCTCTCAGGGTTCCGCCGGGGAGCTGTTTTTT; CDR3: CASSFSQGSAGELFF
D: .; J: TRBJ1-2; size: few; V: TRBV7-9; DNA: TGTGCCAGCAGCTTATCGGCCTCAACCATCTATGGCTACACCTTC; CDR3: CASSLSASTIYGYTF
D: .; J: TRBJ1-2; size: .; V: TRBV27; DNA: TGTGCCAGCAGTTTATTTGGAGGGAACTATGGCTACACCTTC; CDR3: CASSLFGGNYGYTF
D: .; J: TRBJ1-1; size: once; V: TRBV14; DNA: TGTGCCAGCAGTTTCTGGAGGGGCGGGGACACTGAAGCTTTCTTT; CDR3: CASSFWRGGDTEAFF
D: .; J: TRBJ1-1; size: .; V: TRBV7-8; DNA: TGTGCCAGCAGCTTACAGGGCGGGGTGAACACTGAAGCTTTCTTT; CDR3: CASSLQGGVNTEAFF
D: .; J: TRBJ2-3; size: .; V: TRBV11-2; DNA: TGTGCCAGCAGCTTAGAAGGCGCAGACACAGATACGCAGTATTTT; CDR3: CASSLEGADTDTQYF
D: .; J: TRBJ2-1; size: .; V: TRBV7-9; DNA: TGTGCCAGCAGCTTTCGGGGGGACACCTACAATGAGCAGTTCTTC; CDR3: CASSFRGDTYNEQFF
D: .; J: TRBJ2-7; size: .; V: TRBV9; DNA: TGTGCCAGCAGCGTATCGGGTCAGGGGTACGAGCAGTACTTC; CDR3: CASSVSGQGYEQYF
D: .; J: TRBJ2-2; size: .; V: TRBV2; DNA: TGTGCCAGCAGACTTGTCGAGACCGGGGAGCTGTTTTTT; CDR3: CASRLVETGELFF
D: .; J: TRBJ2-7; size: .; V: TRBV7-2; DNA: TGTGCCAGCAGCTTGGCCAGTTCCTCGAGCTCCTACGAGCAGTACTTC; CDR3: CASSLASSSSSYEQYF
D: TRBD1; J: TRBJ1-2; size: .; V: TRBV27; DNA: TGTGCCAGCAGTCCACCGGGACAGGGGGCGGCTGGCTACACCTTC; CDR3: CASSPPGQGAAGYTF
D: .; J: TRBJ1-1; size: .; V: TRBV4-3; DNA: TGCGCCAGCAGCCAAGATAAAGGGGTTGGGACTGAAGCTTTCTTT; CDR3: CASSQDKGVGTEAFF
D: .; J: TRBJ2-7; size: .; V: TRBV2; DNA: TGTGCCAGCAGCAAGATGGACTACGAGCAGTACTTC; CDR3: CASSKMDYEQYF
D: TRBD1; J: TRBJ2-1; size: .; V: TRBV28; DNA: TGTGCCAGCAGCCCCGGGACAGGGGACAATGAGCAGTTCTTC; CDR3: CASSPGTGDNEQFF
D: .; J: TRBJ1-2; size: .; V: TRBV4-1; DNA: TGCGCCAGCAGCCAAGCCCCCGAGATCCTAAACTATGGCTACACCTTC; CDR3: CASSQAPEILNYGYTF
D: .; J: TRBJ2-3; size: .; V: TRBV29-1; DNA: TGCAGCGTTGAAAAGGGTACAGATACGCAGTATTTT; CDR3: CSVEKGTDTQYF
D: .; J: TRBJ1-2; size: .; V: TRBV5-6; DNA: TGTGCCAGCAGCGTAGAGAGTTCTTATGGCTACACCTTC; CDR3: CASSVESSYGYTF
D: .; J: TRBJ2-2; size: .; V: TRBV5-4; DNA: TGTGCCAGCAGCTTGGGTTCTTTGCAGGCAAACACCGGGGAGCTGTTTTTT; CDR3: CASSLGSLQANTGELFF
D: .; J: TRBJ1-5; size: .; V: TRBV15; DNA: TGTGCCACCAGTCGTCGGTCCCGGGCAGACAATCAGCCCCAGCATTTT; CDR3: CATSRRSRADNQPQHF
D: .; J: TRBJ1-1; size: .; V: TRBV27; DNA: TGTGCCAGCATAACCAGCGGGTCGGCTTTCTTT; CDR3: CASITSGSAFF
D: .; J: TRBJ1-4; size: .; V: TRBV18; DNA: TGTGCCAGCTCACCACCGGGCCAGGTTGTTGGTGAAAAACTGTTTTTT; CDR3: CASSPPGQVVGEKLFF
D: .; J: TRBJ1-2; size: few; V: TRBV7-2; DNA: TGTGCCAGCAGCTTACGCGATTATCAGGATGGCTACACCTTC; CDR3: CASSLRDYQDGYTF
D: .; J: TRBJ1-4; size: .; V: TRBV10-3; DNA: TGTGCCATCAGTGAGGTACGGGGGTTGGATGAAAAACTGTTTTTT; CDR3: CAISEVRGLDEKLFF
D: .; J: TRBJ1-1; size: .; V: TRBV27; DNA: TGTGCCAGCAGTTTATCTGGGGGTTACGAAGCTTTCTTT; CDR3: CASSLSGGYEAFF
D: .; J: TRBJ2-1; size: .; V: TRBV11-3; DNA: TGTGCCAGCAGCTATAGCCGGAGCAATGAGCAGTTCTTC; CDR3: CASSYSRSNEQFF
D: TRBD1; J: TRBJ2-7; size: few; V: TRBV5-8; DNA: TGTGCCAGCAGCTTGGGGGACAGGGTCTCCTACGAGCAGTACTTC; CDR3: CASSLGDRVSYEQYF
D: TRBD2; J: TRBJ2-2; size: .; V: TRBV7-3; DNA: TGTGCCAGCAATAGGCGAGCGGGAGGAACCGGGGAGCTGTTTTTT; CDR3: CASNRRAGGTGELFF
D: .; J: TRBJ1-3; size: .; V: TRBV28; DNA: TGTGCCAGCAGCCCACCAGGGGAGACTGGAAACACCATATATTTT; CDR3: CASSPPGETGNTIYF
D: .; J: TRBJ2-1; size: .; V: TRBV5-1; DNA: TGCGCCAGCAGCGAGCGGAGGCCTCCACCCTACAATGAGCAGTTCTTC; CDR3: CASSERRPPPYNEQFF
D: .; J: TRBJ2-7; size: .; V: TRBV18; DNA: TGTGCCAGCTCACCACCCTCAGGGACCACCTACGAGCAGTACTTC; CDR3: CASSPPSGTTYEQYF
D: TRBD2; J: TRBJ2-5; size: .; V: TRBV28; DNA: TGTGCCAGCAGTTTAAGTAGCGGGGGGGAGTGGACCCAGTACTTC; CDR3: CASSLSSGGEWTQYF
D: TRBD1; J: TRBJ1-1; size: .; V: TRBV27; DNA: TGTGCCAGCAGTTTAACGACAGGGATGACTGAAGCTTTCTTT; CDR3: CASSLTTGMTEAFF